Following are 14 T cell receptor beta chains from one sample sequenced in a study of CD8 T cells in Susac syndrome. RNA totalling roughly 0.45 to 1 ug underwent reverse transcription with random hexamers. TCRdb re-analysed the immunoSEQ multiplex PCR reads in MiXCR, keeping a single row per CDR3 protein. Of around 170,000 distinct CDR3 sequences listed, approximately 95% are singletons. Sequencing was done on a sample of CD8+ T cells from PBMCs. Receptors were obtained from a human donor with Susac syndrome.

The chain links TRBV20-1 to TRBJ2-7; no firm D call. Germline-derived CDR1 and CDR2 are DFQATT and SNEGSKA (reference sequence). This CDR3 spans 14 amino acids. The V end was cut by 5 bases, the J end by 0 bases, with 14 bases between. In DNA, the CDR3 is TGCAGTGCTCCGACGGGCAGTAGCTCCTACGAGCAGTACTTC. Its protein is CSAPTGSSSYEQYF.

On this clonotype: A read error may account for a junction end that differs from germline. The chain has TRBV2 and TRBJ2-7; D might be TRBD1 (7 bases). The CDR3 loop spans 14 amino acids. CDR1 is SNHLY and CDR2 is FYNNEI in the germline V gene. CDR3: CARSRGDQTYEQYF. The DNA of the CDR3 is TGTGCCCGCAGCAGGGGGGACCAAACCTACGAGCAGTACTTC.

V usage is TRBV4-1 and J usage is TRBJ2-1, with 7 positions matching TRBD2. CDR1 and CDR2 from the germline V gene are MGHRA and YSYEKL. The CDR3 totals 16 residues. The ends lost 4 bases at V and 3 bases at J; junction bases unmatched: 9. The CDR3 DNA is TGCGCCAGCAGCCCCATCGGGCAGCGGGACTACAATGAGCAGTTCTTC. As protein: CASSPIGQRDYNEQFF.

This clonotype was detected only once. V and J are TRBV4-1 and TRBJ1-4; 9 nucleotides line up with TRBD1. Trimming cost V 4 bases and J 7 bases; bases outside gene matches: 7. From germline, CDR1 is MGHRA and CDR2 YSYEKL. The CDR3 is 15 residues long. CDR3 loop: CASSRTGTGTEKLFF. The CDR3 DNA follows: TGCGCCAGCAGCCGGACCGGGACAGGGACTGAAAAACTGTTTTTT.

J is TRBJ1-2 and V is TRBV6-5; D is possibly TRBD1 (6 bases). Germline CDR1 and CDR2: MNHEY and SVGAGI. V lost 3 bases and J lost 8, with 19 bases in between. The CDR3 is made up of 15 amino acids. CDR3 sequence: CASSYRSWGLEGYTF. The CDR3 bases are TGTGCCAGCAGTTATCGTTCCTGGGGGCTAGAGGGCTACACCTTC.

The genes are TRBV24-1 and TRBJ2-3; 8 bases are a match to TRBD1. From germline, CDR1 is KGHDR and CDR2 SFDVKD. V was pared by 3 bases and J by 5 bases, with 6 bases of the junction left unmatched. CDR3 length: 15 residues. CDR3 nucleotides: TGTGCCACCAGTGATGCGGACAGGGCAGAAGATACGCAGTATTTT. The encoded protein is CATSDADRAEDTQYF.

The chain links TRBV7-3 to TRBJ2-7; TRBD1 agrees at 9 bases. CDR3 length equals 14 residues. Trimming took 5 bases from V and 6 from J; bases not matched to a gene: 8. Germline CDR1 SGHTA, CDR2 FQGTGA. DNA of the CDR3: TGTGCCAGCAGCCCGGGACAGGGTCTCGGCGAGCAGTACTTC. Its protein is CASSPGQGLGEQYF.

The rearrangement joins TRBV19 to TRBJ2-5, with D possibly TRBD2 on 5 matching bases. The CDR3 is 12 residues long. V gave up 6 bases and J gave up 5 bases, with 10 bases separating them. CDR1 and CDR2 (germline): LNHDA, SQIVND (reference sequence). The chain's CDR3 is CASSTRSETQYF. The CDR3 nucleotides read TGTGCCAGTAGCACTAGGTCGGAGACCCAGTACTTC.

Written as DNA, the CDR3 is TGTGCCAGTAGCGACCCGGGACTCCGAAGAAGCTATGGCTACACCTTC. It codes for CASSDPGLRRSYGYTF. The rearrangement links TRBV19 to TRBJ1-2, with D possibly matching TRBD1 (5 bases). Trimming took off 6 bases at V and 4 bases at J, with 21 bases between the two ends. CDR3 length: 16 residues. Germline V gene data show CDR1 as LNHDA and CDR2 as SQIVND (reference sequence).

The CDR3 reads CASKDSSGNTIYF. The CDR3 DNA follows: TGTGCCAGCAAGGACAGCTCTGGAAACACCATATATTTT. The V and J genes are TRBV6-5 and TRBJ1-3, with D possibly TRBD1 on 6 matching bases. V was pared by 7 bases and J by 0 bases, with 7 bases between. Per germline, CDR1 MNHEY and CDR2 SVGAGI. The CDR3 sequence is 13 residues long.

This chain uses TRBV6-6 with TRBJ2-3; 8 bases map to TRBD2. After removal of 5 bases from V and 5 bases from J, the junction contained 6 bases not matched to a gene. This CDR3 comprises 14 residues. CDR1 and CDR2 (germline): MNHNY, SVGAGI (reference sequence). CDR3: CASSPERGIDTQYF. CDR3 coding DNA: TGTGCCAGCAGTCCCGAGCGGGGGATAGATACGCAGTATTTT.

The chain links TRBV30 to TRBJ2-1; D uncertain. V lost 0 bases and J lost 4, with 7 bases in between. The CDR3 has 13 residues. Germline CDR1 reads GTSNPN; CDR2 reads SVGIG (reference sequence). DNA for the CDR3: TGTGCCTGGAGTGTAGTAGGATACAATGAGCAGTTCTTC. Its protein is CAWSVVGYNEQFF.

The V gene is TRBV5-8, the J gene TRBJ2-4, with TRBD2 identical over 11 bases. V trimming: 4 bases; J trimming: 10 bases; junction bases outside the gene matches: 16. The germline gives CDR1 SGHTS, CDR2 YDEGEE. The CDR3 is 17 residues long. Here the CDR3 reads CASSTLLKPGLAEIQYF. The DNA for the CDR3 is TGTGCCAGCAGCACCTTACTCAAACCGGGACTAGCGGAAATTCAGTACTTC.

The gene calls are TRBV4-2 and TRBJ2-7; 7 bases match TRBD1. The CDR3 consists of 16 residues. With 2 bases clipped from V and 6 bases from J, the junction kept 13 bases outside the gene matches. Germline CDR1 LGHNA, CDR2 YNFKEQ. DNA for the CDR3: TGTGCCAGCAGCCAAAGAACAGGGGCGAGGTTATGCGAGCAGTACTTC. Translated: CASSQRTGARLCEQYF.